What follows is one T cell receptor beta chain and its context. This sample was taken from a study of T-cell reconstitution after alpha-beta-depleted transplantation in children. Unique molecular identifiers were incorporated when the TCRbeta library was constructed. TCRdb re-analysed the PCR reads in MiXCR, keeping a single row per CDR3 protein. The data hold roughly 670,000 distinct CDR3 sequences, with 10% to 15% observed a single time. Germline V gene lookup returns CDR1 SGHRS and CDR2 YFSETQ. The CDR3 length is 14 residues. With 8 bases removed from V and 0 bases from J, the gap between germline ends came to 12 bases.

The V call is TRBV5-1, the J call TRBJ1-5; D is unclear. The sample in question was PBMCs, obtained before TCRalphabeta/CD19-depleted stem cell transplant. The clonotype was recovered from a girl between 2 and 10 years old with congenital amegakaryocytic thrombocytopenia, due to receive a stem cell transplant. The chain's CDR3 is CASSEGGSNQPQHF. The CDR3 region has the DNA TGCGCCAGTTCTGAGGGAGGTAGCAATCAGCCCCAGCATTTT.